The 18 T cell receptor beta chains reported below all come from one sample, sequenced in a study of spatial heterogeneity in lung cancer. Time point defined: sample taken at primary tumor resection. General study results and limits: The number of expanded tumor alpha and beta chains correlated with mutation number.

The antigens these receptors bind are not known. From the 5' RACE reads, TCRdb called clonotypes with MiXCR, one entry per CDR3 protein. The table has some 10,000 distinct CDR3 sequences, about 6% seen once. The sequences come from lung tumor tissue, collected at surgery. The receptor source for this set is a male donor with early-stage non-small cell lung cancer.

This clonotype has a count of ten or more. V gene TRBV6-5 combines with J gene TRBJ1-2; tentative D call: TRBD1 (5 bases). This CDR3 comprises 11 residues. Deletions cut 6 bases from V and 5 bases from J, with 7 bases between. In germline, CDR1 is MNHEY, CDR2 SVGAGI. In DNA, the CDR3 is TGTGCCAGCAGGACAGAGTATGGCTACACCTTC. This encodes CASRTEYGYTF.

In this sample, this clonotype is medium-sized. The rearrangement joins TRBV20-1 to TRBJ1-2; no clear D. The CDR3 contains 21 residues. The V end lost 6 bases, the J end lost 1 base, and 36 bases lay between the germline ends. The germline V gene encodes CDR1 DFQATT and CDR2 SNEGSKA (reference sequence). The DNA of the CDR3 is TGCAGTGCCCCCTCCGAGGCGCCAGGAGGCTCTTTAACCCTCCGTAACTATGGCTACACCTTC. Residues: CSAPSEAPGGSLTLRNYGYTF.

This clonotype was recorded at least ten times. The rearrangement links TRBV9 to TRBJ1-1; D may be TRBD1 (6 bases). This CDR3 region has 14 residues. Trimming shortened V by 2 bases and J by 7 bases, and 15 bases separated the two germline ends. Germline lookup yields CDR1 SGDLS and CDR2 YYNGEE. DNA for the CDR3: TGTGCCAGCAGCGTGTACTCACAGGGAGGTGAAGCTTTCTTT. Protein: CASSVYSQGGEAFF.

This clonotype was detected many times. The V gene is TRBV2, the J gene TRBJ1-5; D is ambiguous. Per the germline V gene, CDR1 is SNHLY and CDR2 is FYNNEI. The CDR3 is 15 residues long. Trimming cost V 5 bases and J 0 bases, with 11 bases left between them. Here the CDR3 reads CASSSHQLSNQPQHF. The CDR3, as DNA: TGTGCCAGCAGTTCTCACCAGCTTAGCAATCAGCCCCAGCATTTT.

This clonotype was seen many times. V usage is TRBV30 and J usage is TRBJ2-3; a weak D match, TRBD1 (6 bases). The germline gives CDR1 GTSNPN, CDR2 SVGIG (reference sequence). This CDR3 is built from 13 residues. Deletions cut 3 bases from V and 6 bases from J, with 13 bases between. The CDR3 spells CAWRPGVADTQYF. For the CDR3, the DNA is TGTGCCTGGAGGCCAGGGGTGGCGGATACGCAGTATTTT.

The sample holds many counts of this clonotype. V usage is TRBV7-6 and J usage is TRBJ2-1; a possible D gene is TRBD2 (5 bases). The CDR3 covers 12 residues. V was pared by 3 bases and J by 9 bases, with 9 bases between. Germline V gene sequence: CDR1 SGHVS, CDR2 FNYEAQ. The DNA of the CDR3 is TGTGCCAGCAGCTTCCTAAGCGGTGAGCAGTTCTTC. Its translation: CASSFLSGEQFF.

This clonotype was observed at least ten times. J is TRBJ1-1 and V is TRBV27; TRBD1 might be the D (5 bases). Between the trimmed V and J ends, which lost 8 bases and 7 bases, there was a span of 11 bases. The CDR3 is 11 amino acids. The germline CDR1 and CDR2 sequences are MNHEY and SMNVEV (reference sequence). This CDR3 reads CASVNQGEAFF. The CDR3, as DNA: TGTGCCAGCGTGAATCAGGGTGAAGCTTTCTTT.

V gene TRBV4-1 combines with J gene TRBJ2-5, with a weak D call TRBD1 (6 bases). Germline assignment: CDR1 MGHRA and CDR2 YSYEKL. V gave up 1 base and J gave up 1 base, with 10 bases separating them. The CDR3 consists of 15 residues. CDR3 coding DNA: TGCGCCAGCAGCCAAGGTCACAGGGTCCAAGAGACCCAGTACTTC. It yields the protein CASSQGHRVQETQYF.

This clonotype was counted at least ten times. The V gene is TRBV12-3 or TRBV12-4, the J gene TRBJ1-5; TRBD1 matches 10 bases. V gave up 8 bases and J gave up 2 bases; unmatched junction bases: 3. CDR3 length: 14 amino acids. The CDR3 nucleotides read TGTGCCAGCGCCGGGACAGGGGGCAATCAGCCCCAGCATTTT. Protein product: CASAGTGGNQPQHF.

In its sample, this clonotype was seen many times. The CDR3 loop is CASSKGILRTGDTQYF. CDR3 bases: TGTGCCAGCTCAAAAGGCATCCTTCGTACGGGAGATACGCAGTATTTT. V and J are TRBV18 and TRBJ2-3; D is undetermined. The V end was cut by 5 bases, the J end by 5 bases, with 20 bases between. CDR3 length: 16 amino acids. Per the germline V gene, CDR1 is KGHSH and CDR2 is LQKENI.

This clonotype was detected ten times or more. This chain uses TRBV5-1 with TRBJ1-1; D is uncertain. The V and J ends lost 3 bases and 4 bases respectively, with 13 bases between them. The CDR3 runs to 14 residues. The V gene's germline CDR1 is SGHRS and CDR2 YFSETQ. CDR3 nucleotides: TGCGCCAGCAGCTGGGGTCGACGGGGCACTGAAGCTTTCTTT. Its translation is CASSWGRRGTEAFF.

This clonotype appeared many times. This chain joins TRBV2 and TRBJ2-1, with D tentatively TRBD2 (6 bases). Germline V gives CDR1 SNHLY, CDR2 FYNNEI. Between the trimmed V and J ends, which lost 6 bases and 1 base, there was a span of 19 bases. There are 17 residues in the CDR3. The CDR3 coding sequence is TGTGCCAGCAGACCCGGGACTTCTCTTCTTTCCTACAATGAGCAGTTCTTC. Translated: CASRPGTSLLSYNEQFF.

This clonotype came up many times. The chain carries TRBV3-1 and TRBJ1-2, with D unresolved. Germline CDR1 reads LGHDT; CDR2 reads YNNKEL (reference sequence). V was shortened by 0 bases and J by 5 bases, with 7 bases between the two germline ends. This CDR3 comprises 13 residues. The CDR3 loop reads CASSQDVLYGYTF. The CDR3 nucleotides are TGTGCCAGCAGCCAAGATGTTCTATATGGCTACACCTTC.

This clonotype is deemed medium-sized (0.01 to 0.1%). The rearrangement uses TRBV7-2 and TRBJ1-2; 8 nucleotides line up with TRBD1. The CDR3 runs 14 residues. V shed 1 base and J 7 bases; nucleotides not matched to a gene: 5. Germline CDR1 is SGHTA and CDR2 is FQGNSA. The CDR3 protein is CASSLDRGLAGYTF. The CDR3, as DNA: TGTGCCAGCAGCTTAGACAGGGGGTTGGCTGGCTACACCTTC.

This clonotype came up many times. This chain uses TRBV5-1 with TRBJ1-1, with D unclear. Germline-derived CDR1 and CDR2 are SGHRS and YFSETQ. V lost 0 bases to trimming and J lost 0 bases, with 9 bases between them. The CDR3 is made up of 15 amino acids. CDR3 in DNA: TGCGCCAGCAGCTTGGAGTCGGGTTTGAACACTGAAGCTTTCTTT. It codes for CASSLESGLNTEAFF.

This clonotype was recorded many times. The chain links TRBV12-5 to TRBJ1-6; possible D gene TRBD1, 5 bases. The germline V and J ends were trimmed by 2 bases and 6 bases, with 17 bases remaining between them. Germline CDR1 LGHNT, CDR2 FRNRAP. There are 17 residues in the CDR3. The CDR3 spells CASGLINRGRGNSPLHF. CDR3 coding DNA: TGTGCTAGTGGTTTGATCAACCGGGGCCGGGGTAATTCACCCCTCCACTTT.

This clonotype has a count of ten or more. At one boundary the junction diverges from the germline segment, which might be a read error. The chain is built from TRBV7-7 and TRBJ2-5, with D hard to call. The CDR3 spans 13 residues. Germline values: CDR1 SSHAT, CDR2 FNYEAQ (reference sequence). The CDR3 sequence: CASSATSRETQYF. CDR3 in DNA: TGTGCTAGCAGCGCCACGTCCAGGGAGACCCAGTACTTC.

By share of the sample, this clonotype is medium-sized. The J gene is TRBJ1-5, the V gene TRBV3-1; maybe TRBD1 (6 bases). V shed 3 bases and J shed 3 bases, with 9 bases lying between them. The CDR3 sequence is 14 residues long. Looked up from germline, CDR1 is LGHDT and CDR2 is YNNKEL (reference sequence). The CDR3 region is CASSHHRDNQPQHF. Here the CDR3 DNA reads TGTGCCAGCAGCCATCACAGGGACAATCAGCCCCAGCATTTT.